A single sample gave rise to the 18 T cell receptor beta chains below, sequenced in a study of T cells in Graves' hyperthyroidism and ophthalmopathy. TCR beta CDR3 regions were amplified from RNA transcripts. HTBI primers were employed in a first-round RT-PCR of the TCR CDR3. TCRdb reanalysed the multiplex PCR reads using MiXCR and keeps one entry per CDR3 protein. The sample shows 490,000 or so distinct CDR3 sequences, 40% to 50% of them seen only once. Sequencing was performed on peripheral blood or thyroid tissue (not recorded which). Source of these receptors: an adult woman with Graves' disease, either hyperthyroidism or ophthalmopathy (not recorded which).

This clonotype was recorded many times. This chain joins TRBV5-8 and TRBJ1-5, with D unresolved. The CDR3 has 15 residues. Deletions cut 2 bases from V and 6 bases from J, with 15 bases between. Germline values: CDR1 SGHTS, CDR2 YDEGEE. CDR3 residues: CASSFGQYVSQPQHF. The CDR3, as DNA: TGTGCCAGCAGCTTCGGGCAGTACGTGAGTCAGCCCCAGCATTTT.

Turning to this clonotype: With a much larger clone just one base away, this may be a read error. V is TRBV9 and J is TRBJ1-2; no clear D gene. Germline CDR1 and CDR2: SGDLS and YYNGEE. V was cut by 4 bases and J by 2 bases, with 12 bases left in between. The CDR3 covers 14 residues. CDR3 nucleotide sequence: TGTGCCAGCAGCCGGGCCGATTTGAACTATGGCTACACCTTC. Translated: CASSRADLNYGYTF.

The gene calls are TRBV2 and TRBJ2-3; D could derive from TRBD1 or TRBD2 (5 bases each). Trimming removed 8 bases from V and 6 bases from J, with 12 bases in between. The CDR3 is 12 amino acids. Germline values: CDR1 SNHLY, CDR2 FYNNEI. The CDR3 nucleotides are TGTGCCAGCCGAAAGGGGACGGATACGCAGTATTTT. It codes for CASRKGTDTQYF.

The genes are TRBV29-1 and TRBJ1-2; D call uncertain. Germline values: CDR1 SQVTM, CDR2 ANQGSEA. Trimming stripped 6 bases from V and 8 bases from J, with 16 bases between. The CDR3 consists of 12 residues. The CDR3: CSVGWAQGGYTF. In DNA, the CDR3 is TGCAGCGTCGGGTGGGCGCAAGGCGGCTACACCTTC. Using reference TRBV29-1 and TRBJ1-2 for the parts outside the CDR3, the full variable domain is SAVISQKPSRDICQRGTSLTIQCQVDSQVTMMFWYRQQPGQSLTLIATANQGSEATYESGFVIDKFPISRPNLTFSTLTVSNMSPEDSSIYLCSVGWAQGGYTFGSGTRLTVV.

The gene calls are TRBV12-3 or TRBV12-4 and TRBJ2-2; D tentatively reads TRBD1 or TRBD2 (6 bases each). There are 15 residues in the CDR3. V lost 3 bases and J lost 7, with 15 bases in between. The CDR3 here is CASSFTGAEGGELFF. CDR3 DNA: TGTGCCAGCAGTTTTACGGGGGCTGAAGGCGGGGAGCTGTTTTTT.

This rearrangement joins TRBV28 to TRBJ1-2, with 9 bases fitting TRBD1. Germline assignment: CDR1 MDHEN and CDR2 SYDVKM. This CDR3 comprises 14 residues. V was clipped by 8 bases and J by 6 bases; unmatched bases: 10. The CDR3 protein is CASVDLGQGNGYTF. CDR3 coding DNA: TGTGCCAGCGTTGACTTGGGACAGGGAAATGGCTACACCTTC.

The V gene is TRBV9, the J gene TRBJ2-7; 7 nucleotides align to TRBD1. The germline V gene has CDR1 SGDLS and CDR2 YYNGEE. V shed 3 bases and J 3 bases; nucleotides not matched to a gene: 9. This CDR3 comprises 15 residues. The CDR3 sequence is CASSACRDSCYEQYF. In DNA, the CDR3 is TGTGCCAGCAGCGCTTGCCGGGACAGTTGCTACGAGCAGTACTTC.

V usage is TRBV19 and J usage is TRBJ2-5; weak D call: TRBD1 (6 bases). This CDR3 contains 18 residues. Trimming pared 6 bases from V and 3 bases from J, leaving 26 bases between. Germline V gene sequence: CDR1 LNHDA, CDR2 SQIVND (reference sequence). As DNA, the CDR3 is TGTGCCAGTAGCCTTACCTGGGACACCGGGCCACCAAAAGAGACCCAGTACTTC. This sequence encodes CASSLTWDTGPPKETQYF.

This clonotype was picked up many times. The CDR3 coding sequence is TGTGCCAGCAGCACGGGACTAGCGGGAGGTGTGGAGACCCAGTACTTC. This translates into CASSTGLAGGVETQYF. The chain recombines TRBV7-2 with TRBJ2-5; 15 nucleotides align to TRBD2. CDR1 SGHTA and CDR2 FQGNSA come from the germline V gene. Trimming removed 5 bases from V and 5 bases from J; junction bases left unmatched: 6. CDR3 length equals 16 residues.

The V call is TRBV10-3, the J call TRBJ2-7, with TRBD2 identical over 10 bases. This CDR3 is built from 12 residues. Germline V gene lookup returns CDR1 ENHRY and CDR2 SYGVKD. The CDR3 nucleotides are TGTGCTCACAGGACTAGCGGCTACGAGCAGTACTTC. Translated, it gives CAHRTSGYEQYF.

The chain combines TRBV7-9 with TRBJ2-7; no reliable D call. This CDR3 region has 16 residues. Germline V lookup: CDR1 SEHNR, CDR2 FQNEAQ (reference sequence). Between the trimmed V and J ends, which lost 1 base and 6 bases, there was a span of 19 bases. CDR3 sequence: CASSLGPGPGNSEQYF. In DNA, the CDR3 is TGTGCCAGCAGCTTAGGTCCCGGGCCTGGGAATTCCGAGCAGTACTTC.

V gene TRBV7-9 combines with J gene TRBJ2-5; no clear D. This CDR3 region has 14 residues. Germline values: CDR1 SEHNR, CDR2 FQNEAQ (reference sequence). Trimming removed 2 bases from V and 5 bases from J, with 12 bases in between. The CDR3: CASSLTPGRETQYF. In nucleotides, the CDR3 is TGTGCCAGCAGCTTAACCCCAGGTCGTGAGACCCAGTACTTC. Based on the CDR3 plus reference TRBV7-9 and TRBJ2-5, the full variable domain is DTGVSQNPRHKITKRGQNVTFRCDPISEHNRLYWYRQTLGQGPEFLTYFQNEAQLEKSRLLSDRFSAERPKGSFSTLEIQRTEQGDSAMYLCASSLTPGRETQYFGPGTRLLVL.

About this clonotype: Just one base apart from a much larger clone, this may be a read error. The chain recombines TRBV11-2 with TRBJ1-1, with D possibly matching TRBD1 (5 bases). Germline assignment: CDR1 SGHAT and CDR2 FQNNGV. There are 14 residues in the CDR3. V was clipped by 6 bases and J by 4 bases, with 15 bases between them. CDR3 region: CASRKGPQSTEAFF. The CDR3 region has the DNA TGTGCCAGCAGGAAGGGACCGCAGAGCACTGAAGCTTTCTTT.

This chain joins TRBV10-3 and TRBJ1-1; D gene uncertain. This CDR3 has 15 residues. Germline values: CDR1 ENHRY, CDR2 SYGVKD. Trimming pared 2 bases from V and 3 bases from J, leaving 13 bases between. CDR3 region: CAISEPRTRYTEAFF. DNA of the CDR3: TGTGCCATCAGTGAGCCCCGGACTCGATACACTGAAGCTTTCTTT.

This clonotype has only one observation. The V and J genes are TRBV14 and TRBJ2-2; D perhaps matches TRBD1 (6 bases). Germline-derived CDR1 and CDR2 are SGHDN and FVKESK. This CDR3 contains 16 residues. Between the trimmed V and J ends, which lost 4 bases and 0 bases, there was a span of 12 bases. CDR3 in DNA: TGTGCCAGCAGCCCCCAGACAGGCGCGAACACCGGGGAGCTGTTTTTT. This translates into CASSPQTGANTGELFF.

The chain uses TRBV2 and TRBJ1-5, with D possibly being TRBD1 (5 bases). V gave up 7 bases and J gave up 0 bases, with 16 bases separating them. The CDR3 loop spans 16 amino acids. Germline loops: CDR1 SNHLY, CDR2 FYNNEI. The CDR3 spells CASMRVQGLSNQPQHF. The CDR3 coding sequence is TGTGCCAGCATGAGGGTCCAGGGCCTTAGCAATCAGCCCCAGCATTTT.

The chain combines TRBV29-1 with TRBJ2-6; D unresolved. V lost 2 bases and J lost 9, with 11 bases in between. CDR3 size: 13 residues. Germline V gene data show CDR1 as SQVTM and CDR2 as ANQGSEA. The CDR3 loop reads CSVESRLGNVLTF. DNA for the CDR3: TGCAGCGTTGAATCCAGGCTGGGCAACGTCCTGACTTTC.

This clonotype was found many times. V and J are TRBV7-9 and TRBJ2-2; D possibly corresponds to TRBD2 (6 bases). Between the trimmed V and J ends, which lost 3 bases and 6 bases, there was a span of 17 bases. CDR3 length: 16 amino acids. The germline CDR1 and CDR2 sequences are SEHNR and FQNEAQ (reference sequence). The CDR3 here is CASSLTAGSSPGELFF. The CDR3 nucleotides are TGTGCCAGCAGCTTGACCGCGGGGTCATCCCCCGGGGAGCTGTTTTTT.